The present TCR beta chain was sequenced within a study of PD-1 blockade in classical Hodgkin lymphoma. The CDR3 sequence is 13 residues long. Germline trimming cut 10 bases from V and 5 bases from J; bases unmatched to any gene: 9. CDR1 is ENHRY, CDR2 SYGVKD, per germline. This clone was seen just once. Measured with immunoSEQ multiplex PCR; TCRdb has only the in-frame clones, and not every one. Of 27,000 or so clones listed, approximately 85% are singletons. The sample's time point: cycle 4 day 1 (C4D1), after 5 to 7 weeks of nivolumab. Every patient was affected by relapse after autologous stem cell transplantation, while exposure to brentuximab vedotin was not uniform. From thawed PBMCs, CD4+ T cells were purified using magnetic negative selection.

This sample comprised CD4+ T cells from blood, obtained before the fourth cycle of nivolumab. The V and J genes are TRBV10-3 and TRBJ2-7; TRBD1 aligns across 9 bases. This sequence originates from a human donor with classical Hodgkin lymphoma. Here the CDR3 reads CATGQGNSHEQYF. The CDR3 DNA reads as TGTGCCACGGGACAGGGTAATTCCCACGAGCAGTACTTC.